This T cell receptor beta chain was identified during a study of OX40 agonist ivuxolimab in advanced cancers. Whole-study results and caveats: Expanded clones were, on average, more numerous among CD8+ T cells than CD4+.

The method was immunoSEQ multiplex PCR; TCRdb's version includes in-frame clones alone and lacks a portion of them. The sample has 82,000 or so clones, roughly 85% seen once; the top ten hold 2% to 3%. Concerning this clone: Its antigen is currently unknown.

CDR3 size: 14 residues. Per germline, CDR1 KGHSH and CDR2 LQKENI. The V gene lost 6 bases and the J gene lost 1 base, with 11 bases spanning the gap. The clonotype was recovered from an adult with an advanced solid tumor such as melanoma, head and neck, liver or kidney cancer. The V call is TRBV18, the J call TRBJ2-3, with D possibly being TRBD2 (6 bases). Source: CD4+ or CD8+ T cells sorted from blood, taken in a trial of the OX40 agonist ivuxolimab. The CDR3 nucleotides are TGTGCCAGCTCCCTCGGGGGACGCACAGATACGCAGTATTTT. This codes for CASSLGGRTDTQYF.